These T cell receptor beta chains were read from a single sample in a study of blood T cell repertoires in COVID-19. This table comes from immunoSEQ multiplex PCR, and its TCRdb copy is limited to in-frame clones, with some not included. Altogether 35,000 to 55,000 clones are present, around 85% being singletons, with the ten largest covering 10% to 15%. The sequenced sample was peripheral blood. The receptors stem from a human donor in a cohort sampled during active COVID-19. Both conserved end residues are part of each CDR3. D genes are given only for firm matches. Expanded clones get a size class; other rows say once, few or many, or leave the size out.

J: TRBJ1-1
size: NA
D: NA
V: TRBV5-1
DNA: TGCGCCAGCAGATCCGACATGAACACTGAAGCTTTCTTT
CDR3: CASRSDMNTEAFF

J: TRBJ2-4
size: NA
D: NA
V: TRBV5-1
DNA: TGCGCCAGCAGCTTGGGCGTCAGAGGGGCCAAAAACATTCAGTACTTC
CDR3: CASSLGVRGAKNIQYF

J: TRBJ1-2
size: NA
D: NA
V: TRBV4-1
DNA: TGCGCCAGCAGCCAAGCCGCCGGGAACTATGGCTACACCTTC
CDR3: CASSQAAGNYGYTF

J: TRBJ2-1
size: NA
D: TRBD2
V: TRBV19
DNA: TGTGCCAGTAAAACGGGACTAGCGGCTAACAATGAGCAGTTCTTC
CDR3: CASKTGLAANNEQFF

J: TRBJ2-3
size: NA
D: TRBD2
V: TRBV9
DNA: TGTGCCAGCAGCCTTGCCGGGGGGGCCGGTGATACGCAGTATTTT
CDR3: CASSLAGGAGDTQYF

J: TRBJ2-2
size: once
D: NA
V: TRBV28
DNA: TGTGCCAGCAGTTTAAGCCCGAGGACCGGGGAGCTGTTTTTT
CDR3: CASSLSPRTGELFF

J: TRBJ1-6
size: once
D: NA
V: TRBV6-5
DNA: TGTGCCAGCAGTTACTCGAGTCAGGTGAATTCACCCCTCCACTTT
CDR3: CASSYSSQVNSPLHF

J: TRBJ1-5
size: NA
D: TRBD1
V: TRBV7-8
DNA: TGTGCCAGCAGCTTCCTGACAGGGGCCACCTCGATGGCTCAGCCCCAGCATTTT
CDR3: CASSFLTGATSMAQPQHF

J: TRBJ2-3
size: NA
D: TRBD1
V: TRBV24-1
DNA: TGTGCCACCAGTGATGAGGGACAGTCGGCAGATACGCAGTATTTT
CDR3: CATSDEGQSADTQYF

J: TRBJ1-2
size: NA
D: TRBD1
V: TRBV19
DNA: TGTGCCAGTACCCCGGCTTTCCCGACAGGGACAAATGTTTATGGCTACACCTTC
CDR3: CASTPAFPTGTNVYGYTF

J: TRBJ2-1
size: once
D: NA
V: TRBV6-5
DNA: TGTGCCAGCAGAGAGACAGGTTACAATGAGCAGTTCTTC
CDR3: CASRETGYNEQFF

J: TRBJ2-7
size: NA
D: TRBD1
V: TRBV9
DNA: TGTGCCAGCAGCGTAGAGGGACAGGGGGGGAACGAGCAGTACTTC
CDR3: CASSVEGQGGNEQYF

J: TRBJ2-7
size: NA
D: TRBD1
V: TRBV7-8
DNA: TGTGCCAGCAGCTCGACAGGGGGCGGGTACGAGCAGTACTTC
CDR3: CASSSTGGGYEQYF

J: TRBJ2-1
size: NA
D: NA
V: TRBV21-1
DNA: TGTGCCAGCAGCAGAAGGACAGGGGGCAATGAGCAGTTCTTC
CDR3: CASSRRTGGNEQFF

J: TRBJ2-7
size: NA
D: TRBD1
V: TRBV4-2
DNA: TGTGCCAGCAGCCACAGAACGGGGACAGGGGACAACGAGCAGTACTTC
CDR3: CASSHRTGTGDNEQYF

J: TRBJ2-2
size: NA
D: TRBD2
V: TRBV4-2
DNA: TGTGCCAGCAGCCCGCCCGGGACTAGCGGGGGGCCCGGGGAGCTGTTTTTT
CDR3: CASSPPGTSGGPGELFF

J: TRBJ2-5
size: NA
D: TRBD2
V: TRBV7-8
DNA: TGTGCCAGCAGCTCGGGGGGGGTGACCCAGTACTTC
CDR3: CASSSGGVTQYF

J: TRBJ2-7
size: NA
D: TRBD2
V: TRBV7-9
DNA: TGTGCCAGCAGCGGAAGACTAGCGGGGCTCTACGAGCAGTACTTC
CDR3: CASSGRLAGLYEQYF

J: TRBJ2-2
size: NA
D: NA
V: TRBV28
DNA: TGTGCCAGCAACCGGGGCGCGGAGGGGTACACCGGGGAGCTGTTTTTT
CDR3: CASNRGAEGYTGELFF

J: TRBJ1-2
size: NA
D: NA
V: TRBV12-3/TRBV12-4
DNA: TGTGCCAGCAGCACTAACTATGGCTACACCTTC
CDR3: CASSTNYGYTF

J: TRBJ1-6
size: once
D: NA
V: TRBV5-4
DNA: TGTGCCAGCAACCAGGGTAATAATTCACCCCTCCACTTT
CDR3: CASNQGNNSPLHF

J: TRBJ2-2
size: few
D: TRBD1
V: TRBV27
DNA: TGTGCCAGCAGTTTCCGACAGGGGGTCGGGGAGCTGTTTTTT
CDR3: CASSFRQGVGELFF

J: TRBJ2-7
size: once
D: TRBD1
V: TRBV10-3
DNA: TGTGCCATCAGTGGGGGACAGGCCTACGAGCAGTACTTC
CDR3: CAISGGQAYEQYF

J: TRBJ2-5
size: NA
D: TRBD2
V: TRBV6-6
DNA: TGTGCCAGCAGTTACAGGGCTAGCGGGGCGTATGGGACCCAGTACTTC
CDR3: CASSYRASGAYGTQYF

J: TRBJ2-1
size: NA
D: TRBD2
V: TRBV2
DNA: TGTGCCAGCAAACTAGCGGAGAATAATGAGCAGTTCTTC
CDR3: CASKLAENNEQFF

J: TRBJ2-7
size: once
D: TRBD2
V: TRBV7-2
DNA: TGTGCCAGCAGTTTCCGGGGACTAGCGGGGGATAACAGGGGGCAGTACTTC
CDR3: CASSFRGLAGDNRGQYF

J: TRBJ2-5
size: NA
D: NA
V: TRBV24-1
DNA: TGTGCCACCAGTGCCCACGGGAGTCAAGAGACCCAGTACTTC
CDR3: CATSAHGSQETQYF

J: TRBJ2-5
size: NA
D: NA
V: TRBV5-4
DNA: TGTGCCAGCAGCTTGGGTGGGACAAAAGAGACCCAGTACTTC
CDR3: CASSLGGTKETQYF

J: TRBJ2-1
size: NA
D: TRBD2
V: TRBV9
DNA: TGTGCCAGCAGCTTTAGCGGGGGGCCGGGCAATGAGCAGTTCTTC
CDR3: CASSFSGGPGNEQFF

J: TRBJ1-6
size: NA
D: NA
V: TRBV2
DNA: TGTGCCAGCAGTGACACAGGGTATAATTCACCCCTCCACTTT
CDR3: CASSDTGYNSPLHF

J: TRBJ2-3
size: NA
D: TRBD2
V: TRBV7-2
DNA: TGTGCCAGCAGCTTCGGACTAGCGGGGTCAGATACGCAGTATTTT
CDR3: CASSFGLAGSDTQYF

J: TRBJ2-1
size: once
D: NA
V: TRBV6-5
DNA: TGTGCCAGCACTCAGGGTTGGTATGAGCAGTTCTTC
CDR3: CASTQGWYEQFF

J: TRBJ1-5
size: few
D: NA
V: TRBV19
DNA: TGTGCCAGTTGGGTGGAGGTGGGCAATCAGCCCCAGCATTTT
CDR3: CASWVEVGNQPQHF

J: TRBJ2-4
size: NA
D: TRBD1
V: TRBV28
DNA: TGTGCCAGCAGTTGGGGACGGACAGGGGGTACCAAAAACATTCAGTACTTC
CDR3: CASSWGRTGGTKNIQYF

J: TRBJ2-7
size: NA
D: TRBD2
V: TRBV7-9
DNA: TGTGCCAGCAGCTCAAGAGTAGCGGGGGGGCGGTACGAGCAGTACTTC
CDR3: CASSSRVAGGRYEQYF

J: TRBJ2-7
size: NA
D: TRBD1
V: TRBV7-6
DNA: TGTGCCAGCAGCTACGGACAGGGGATGGCCTACGAGCAGTACTTC
CDR3: CASSYGQGMAYEQYF

J: TRBJ1-1
size: NA
D: NA
V: TRBV3-1/TRBV3-2
DNA: TGTGCCAGCAGCTCGGCACGGAGCGCGGTGTCGGAAGCTTTCTTT
CDR3: CASSSARSAVSEAFF

J: TRBJ1-1
size: NA
D: TRBD1
V: TRBV4-1
DNA: TGCGCCAGCAGCCAGGGGACAGGAGCTTTCTTT
CDR3: CASSQGTGAFF

J: TRBJ2-7
size: NA
D: TRBD2
V: TRBV6-5
DNA: TGTGCCAGCAGTAAACTAGCGGGGATCTCCTACGAGCAGTACTTC
CDR3: CASSKLAGISYEQYF

J: TRBJ2-5
size: NA
D: TRBD1
V: TRBV6-1
DNA: TGTGCCAGCAGTGAACGGACAGGTGGGGAGACCCAGTACTTC
CDR3: CASSERTGGETQYF

J: TRBJ2-3
size: NA
D: TRBD2
V: TRBV9
DNA: TGTGCCAGCAGCGTAGTACTAGCGGGGGGGCAACATACGCAGTATTTT
CDR3: CASSVVLAGGQHTQYF

J: TRBJ2-1
size: NA
D: TRBD1
V: TRBV15
DNA: TGTGCCACCAGCAGAGGCGGCCGCGGACAGGGGAGGGGTAGCTCCTACAATGAGCAGTTCTTC
CDR3: CATSRGGRGQGRGSSYNEQFF

J: TRBJ1-5
size: NA
D: TRBD1
V: TRBV6-5
DNA: TGTGCCAGCCGGGAGGGGGCGAGAAATCAGCCCCAGCATTTT
CDR3: CASREGARNQPQHF

J: TRBJ2-7
size: NA
D: TRBD2
V: TRBV19
DNA: TGTGCCAGTAGTATCCAGGGCGGGGGATACGAGCAGTACTTC
CDR3: CASSIQGGGYEQYF

J: TRBJ2-3
size: NA
D: NA
V: TRBV29-1
DNA: TGCAGCGTTGTGGTGGGGACATCTAGCACAGATACGCAGTATTTT
CDR3: CSVVVGTSSTDTQYF